This T cell receptor (beta chain) was recorded in a study of T-cell reconstitution after alpha-beta-depleted transplantation in children. The V end was cut by 2 bases, the J end by 6 bases, with 13 bases between. The germline CDR1 and CDR2 sequences are SGHAT and FQNNGV. The CDR3 is 15 residues long. TCRbeta library construction was performed incorporating unique molecular identifiers. TCRdb redid the calling of the PCR reads with MiXCR, one entry per CDR3 protein. The table has about 980,000 distinct CDR3 sequences, roughly 29% seen once. Study-wide results and caveats: Fresh T-cell production supplied most of the T-cell counts and diversity seen one year after transplant. Some patients' high day-60 TCRbeta diversity was traced to surviving recipient T cells and thymic progenitors.

Concerning this clonotype: What it binds is not known.

The chain uses TRBV11-2 and TRBJ2-2; possibly TRBD1 for D (5 bases). The material sequenced was PBMCs, mostly from graft donor cells, taken 360 days after TCRalphabeta/CD19-depleted stem cell transplant. This receptor was taken from a boy less than two years old who had a stem cell transplant for SCID, so the T cells may come from the graft donor. CDR3 region: CASSLQGKGAGELFF. CDR3 nucleotides: TGTGCCAGCAGCTTACAAGGAAAAGGGGCCGGGGAGCTGTTTTTT.